The clone carrying this T cell receptor (beta chain) was observed many times. The antigen is not known. This sample's time point: patch test 3, about 24 weeks after DPC sensitization. Treatment denoted: therapeutic diphenylcyclopropenone sensitization with weekly scalp DPC. Unfractionated whole blood yielded the extracted total RNA. Blood draws came first, before each patch test. The study drew its donors from alopecia patients who were 18 to 70 years old and suitable for DPC. The data were obtained in a study of human T cells and chemical hapten exposure. Separate cDNA molecules received unique molecular identifiers, which the library attached to them. In TCRdb, the RACE reads were re-called with MiXCR into one record per CDR3 protein. The sample records over 30,000 distinct CDR3 sequences, roughly 9.5% being singletons. Notes on the study in general: DPC sensitization left the count of TCRs above 1 in 1000 unchanged.

J lost 1 base, V lost 0 bases, and 4 bases had no gene match. The length of the CDR3 is 17 residues. Germline V gene data show CDR1 as LNHDA and CDR2 as SQIVND (reference sequence). The receptor was derived from a man aged 50 to 59 with alopecia areata. Some clones in this sample may be carry-over from other donors' samples. The J gene is TRBJ1-5, the V gene TRBV19; 9 bases map to TRBD1. The specimen comprised whole blood, sampled in connection with sensitization to the hapten diphenylcyclopropenone (DPC). CDR3 loop: CASSIDRGQGSNQPQHF. CDR3 nucleotides: TGTGCCAGTAGTATAGATCGGGGACAGGGAAGCAATCAGCCCCAGCATTTT.